Sequencing of this T cell receptor beta chain was carried out in a study of identical twins. This clonotype has at least ten counts. TCRdb itself ran the 5' RACE reads through MiXCR, one entry per CDR3 protein. The sample holds 350,000 to 400,000 distinct CDR3 sequences; around 9% are singletons and the top ten take around 8.6%. V lost 6 bases, J lost 1 base, and 6 bases lay in between. This CDR3 comprises 13 residues. Sequenced: naive T cells sorted from blood. The receptor comes from a woman aged 50 to 60 in good health. V is TRBV12-3 or TRBV12-4 and J is TRBJ2-2; D unresolved. The CDR3 sequence is CASRDQNTGELFF. CDR3 nucleotides: TGTGCCAGCAGAGATCAGAACACCGGGGAGCTGTTTTTT.